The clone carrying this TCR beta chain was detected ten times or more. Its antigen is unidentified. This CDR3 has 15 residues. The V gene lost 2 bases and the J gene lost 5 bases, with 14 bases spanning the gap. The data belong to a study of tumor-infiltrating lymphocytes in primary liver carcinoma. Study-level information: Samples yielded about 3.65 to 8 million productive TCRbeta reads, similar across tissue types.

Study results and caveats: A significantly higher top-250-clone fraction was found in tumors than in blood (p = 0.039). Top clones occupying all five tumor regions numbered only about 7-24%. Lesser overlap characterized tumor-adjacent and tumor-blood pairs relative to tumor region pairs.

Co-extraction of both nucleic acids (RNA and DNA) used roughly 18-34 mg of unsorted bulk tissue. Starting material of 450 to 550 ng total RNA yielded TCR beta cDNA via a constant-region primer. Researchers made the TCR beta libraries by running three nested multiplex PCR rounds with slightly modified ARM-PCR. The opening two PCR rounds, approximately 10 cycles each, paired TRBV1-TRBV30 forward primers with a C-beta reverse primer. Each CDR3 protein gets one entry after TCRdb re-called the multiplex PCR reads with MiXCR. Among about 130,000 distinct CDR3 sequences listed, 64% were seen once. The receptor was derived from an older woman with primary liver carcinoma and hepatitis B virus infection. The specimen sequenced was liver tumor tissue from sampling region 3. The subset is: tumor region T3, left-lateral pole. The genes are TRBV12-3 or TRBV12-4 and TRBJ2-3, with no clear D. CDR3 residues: CASSLWGMGKDTQYF. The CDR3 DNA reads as TGTGCCAGCAGTTTATGGGGTATGGGGAAAGATACGCAGTATTTT.